A selection of T cell receptor beta chains follows, all from one sample in a study of T-cell reconstitution after alpha-beta-depleted transplantation in children. TCRdb passed the PCR reads through MiXCR, listing each CDR3 protein once. The data contain approximately 300,000 distinct CDR3 sequences, approximately 10% of them singletons. Sequences were derived from peripheral blood, sampled 180 days after TCRalphabeta/CD19-depleted stem cell transplant. The receptors were gathered from a male patient aged 2-9 years who had a stem cell transplant for chronic granulomatous disease, so the T cells may come from the graft donor. The CDR3 runs from the conserved cysteine through the conserved F or W. The D gene is left open where the match is weak. Some rows mark clone size as missing; the rest say once, few, many or name a class of expanded clone.

v_call	clone_size	j_call	d_call	cdr3_aa	cdr3_nt
TRBV20-1	many	TRBJ2-7	NA	CSANDRPFSYEQYF	TGCAGTGCAAACGACAGGCCTTTCTCCTACGAGCAGTACTTC
TRBV28	NA	TRBJ2-1	NA	CASSLEGPILRNEQFF	TGTGCCAGCAGTTTAGAGGGACCAATCCTGAGAAATGAGCAGTTCTTC
TRBV7-2	many	TRBJ2-7	NA	CASSFSSQDYEQYF	TGTGCCAGCAGCTTTTCATCGCAGGACTACGAGCAGTACTTC
TRBV6-5	many	TRBJ2-3	TRBD2	CASSYRPAGGTDTQYF	TGTGCCAGCAGTTATCGCCCAGCGGGGGGCACAGATACGCAGTATTTT
TRBV18	few	TRBJ2-3	NA	CASSPPSRGLITDTQYF	TGTGCCAGCTCACCACCGTCGCGGGGGCTTATCACAGATACGCAGTATTTT
TRBV5-1	few	TRBJ2-4	TRBD2	CASSFSGKTKNIQYF	TGCGCCAGCAGCTTTAGCGGGAAGACCAAAAACATTCAGTACTTC
TRBV7-8	many	TRBJ2-1	NA	CASSWGGGAPLAEEQFF	TGTGCCAGCAGCTGGGGAGGTGGGGCTCCCTTGGCTGAGGAGCAGTTCTTC
TRBV28	many	TRBJ2-2	NA	CASSSTVWGGELFF	TGTGCCAGCAGCTCGACAGTTTGGGGCGGGGAGCTGTTTTTT
TRBV3-1	many	TRBJ2-4	NA	CASSKMGRNQNIQYF	TGTGCCAGCAGCAAAATGGGGAGGAACCAAAACATTCAGTACTTC
TRBV29-1	many	TRBJ1-2	NA	CSVQDNPPYGYTF	TGCAGCGTTCAAGATAACCCCCCCTATGGCTACACCTTC
TRBV19	few	TRBJ2-2	TRBD1	CASQSWGQHLRGELFF	TGTGCCAGCCAAAGTTGGGGACAGCACTTGAGGGGGGAGCTGTTTTTT
TRBV5-1	many	TRBJ2-2	NA	CASSLARNSGELFF	TGCGCCAGCAGCTTAGCGCGGAACTCCGGGGAGCTGTTTTTT
TRBV7-2	many	TRBJ2-1	NA	CASSLALNGFHEQFF	TGTGCCAGCAGCTTAGCGCTAAACGGGTTCCATGAGCAGTTCTTC
TRBV15	NA	TRBJ1-4	NA	CATSIGSTTNEKLFF	TGTGCCACCAGCATCGGCTCAACAACTAATGAAAAACTGTTTTTT
TRBV13	NA	TRBJ2-3	TRBD2	CASSFEAGGSTDTQYF	TGTGCCAGCAGCTTCGAGGCGGGGGGGAGCACAGATACGCAGTATTTT
TRBV5-1	many	TRBJ2-1	NA	CASPQSGSGSSNEQFF	TGCGCCAGCCCCCAGTCGGGAAGCGGTTCCTCCAATGAGCAGTTCTTC
TRBV2	many	TRBJ2-1	NA	CASPRLGDYNEQFF	TGTGCCAGCCCTCGGTTAGGGGACTACAATGAGCAGTTCTTC
TRBV29-1	many	TRBJ2-5	NA	CSALGGGEEGQYF	TGCAGCGCCCTCGGGGGTGGGGAAGAGGGCCAGTACTTC
TRBV4-1	many	TRBJ2-2	TRBD2	CASSRGLASTGELFF	TGCGCCAGCAGCCGAGGACTAGCGAGCACCGGGGAGCTGTTTTTT
TRBV29-1	NA	TRBJ2-1	TRBD2	CSVRLASYNEQFF	TGCAGCGTTAGACTAGCGAGTTACAATGAGCAGTTCTTC
TRBV29-1	many	TRBJ2-5	TRBD2	CSVGNQREGTQYF	TGCAGCGTTGGGAATCAGCGGGAAGGGACCCAGTACTTC
TRBV10-2	many	TRBJ2-3	NA	CASSEPMVGSQYF	TGCGCCAGCAGTGAGCCGATGGTAGGGTCGCAGTATTTT